This TCR beta chain was recovered during a study of T cells after yellow fever vaccination. As for the study in general: The authors prepared low-cell-number fractions using SMART-Seq v4 Ultra Low Input. Study observations and caveats: Clonotypes appearing in both CD4 and CD8 compartments existed, and their share was small. The secondary T-cell response peaked on day 5, not day 15, but was weaker.

Turning to this clonotype: Its target is not known. One junction end does not reproduce the germline sequence, and a read error may be involved.

TCRdb ran MiXCR on the 5' RACE reads and lists one entry per CDR3 protein. The repertoire holds 500,000 to 650,000 distinct CDR3 sequences, with roughly 12% as singletons. CDR1 MGHDK and CDR2 SYGVNS come from the germline V gene. There are 13 residues in the CDR3. Sample: PBMCs, taken on the day of the yellow fever booster vaccination. This sequence originates from a man aged 25-45 years who received the YFV17D yellow fever vaccine. This chain joins TRBV25-1 and TRBJ1-2; no reliable D call. The chain's CDR3 is CASSGSGDRGIRF. The CDR3 DNA reads as TGTGCCAGCAGTGGTTCTGGGGATCGCGGTATCCGCTTC.